This TCR beta chain was captured in a study of T cell responses to AZD1222 COVID-19 vaccine (dated by TCRdb to 2020 to 2022). Looking at the study overall: AZD1222 recipients given second doses at about 4 weeks or at about 12 weeks were pooled, since spike-specific TCR depth and breadth were not found to differ between the two schedules. A total of 240 or so trial participants underwent TCR sequencing, of whom more than 200 had received two doses of AZD1222 and about 26 had received two doses of the MenACWY control vaccine. Trial participants were enrolled into age subgroups of 18-55, 56-69 and 70-plus years, which contained about 150, 27 and 61 TCR-sequenced participants, respectively.

Of note for this clone: The antigen it binds to is not known. Base qualities were left out, and no much larger clone turns up one base away.

The CDR3 regions of human TCRbeta chains were analyzed by immunosequencing. On the study's bioinformatics: Repertoire TCRs were checked for matches against a reference library of SARS-CoV-2-specific TCRs that had been generated using the MIRA antigen-specificity platform. Breadth meant the fraction of unique TCRs that were SARS-CoV-2-associated, whereas depth meant the fraction of total T cells that were SARS-CoV-2-associated. Using the MIRA data, each spike-specific TCR was mapped to the spike region that the TCR reacts to and placed in a CD4 or CD8 class. Log10-transformed breadth and depth values were compared by one-way ANOVA with Sidak's multiple comparisons tests. The table comes from immuneACCESS by way of TCRdb, which keeps in-frame sequences with V and J called. Part of the clones is missing from these tables; in studies checked, under half for an unresolved V gene and the rest for unknown reasons. The V and J calls and clone size come from that table; D and trimming were worked out from the DNA. The sample records 150,000 or so clones, 90% of which are singletons. The ten largest clones add up to 1.8% of the sample.

The full study reports these points: No day 14 peak-response samples were available, so repertoires were characterized only after the peak T cell response. Only five or six AZD1222 recipients were SARS-CoV-2 seropositive at baseline, limiting conclusions about previously exposed vaccinees. Vaccine-associated CD4 TCRs spanned the whole spike protein, with dominant responses in regions 160-218 and 743-854. The 56-69-year group was small, and its depth increase did not reach significance, likely because of low power. Epitopes outside the regions mutated in the B.1.351 and B.1.1.7 variants were reportedly recognized by nearly half of the unique spike-specific TCRs. Most participants were white British and females outnumbered males, and the authors suggested that clonal diversity may have been underestimated. After two AZD1222 doses, both the breadth and the depth of spike-specific TCRs were significantly higher than at day 0 and than in MenACWY recipients.

V is shortened by 2 bases, J by 9 bases, and the region joining them spans 8 bases. The CDR3, from cysteine to phenylalanine, totals 11 residues. The entry retains the CDR3 DNA only, 33 bases that are in frame from base 1. Reading the germline V gene (reference sequence) gives CDR1 DFQATT and CDR2 SNEGSKA. What this sample's time point label stands for: baseline before first vaccination. Vaccinee samples were obtained from the UK trials COV001 and COV002, which included a single-blind randomized controlled phase 2/3 trial of AZD1222 (ChAdOx1 nCoV-19) in healthy adults. Trial participant PBMC samples were collected at day 0 and day 28 after the second dose for TCRbeta chain sequencing.

The rearrangement joined TRBV20-1 to TRBJ2-1, with the D gene call left open. This sequence originates from an adult in good health. Source: peripheral blood, taken on day 0 of AZD1222 vaccination. CDR3 region: CSARQPSEQFF. The DNA sequence follows: TGCAGTGCTAGACAACCCAGTGAGCAGTTCTTC.